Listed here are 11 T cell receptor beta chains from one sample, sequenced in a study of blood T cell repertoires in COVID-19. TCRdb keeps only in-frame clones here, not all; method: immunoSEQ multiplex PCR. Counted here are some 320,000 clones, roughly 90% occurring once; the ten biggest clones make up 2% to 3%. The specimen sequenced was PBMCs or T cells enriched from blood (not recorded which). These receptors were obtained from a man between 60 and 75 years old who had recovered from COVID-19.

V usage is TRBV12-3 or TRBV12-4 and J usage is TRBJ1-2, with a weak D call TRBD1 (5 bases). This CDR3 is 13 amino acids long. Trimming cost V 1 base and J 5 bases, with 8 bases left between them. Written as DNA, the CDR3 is TGTGCCAGCAGTTTAGGGACATTTTATGGCTACACCTTC. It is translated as CASSLGTFYGYTF.

CDR3: CASSYSLGQGRGYTF. DNA for the CDR3: TGTGCCAGCAGTTACTCCTTGGGACAGGGGAGAGGCTACACCTTC. The V call is TRBV6-5, the J call TRBJ1-2, with 10 positions matching TRBD1. Germline V gives CDR1 MNHEY, CDR2 SVGAGI. V lost 0 bases and J lost 8; bases outside the gene matches: 6. The CDR3 sequence is 15 residues long.

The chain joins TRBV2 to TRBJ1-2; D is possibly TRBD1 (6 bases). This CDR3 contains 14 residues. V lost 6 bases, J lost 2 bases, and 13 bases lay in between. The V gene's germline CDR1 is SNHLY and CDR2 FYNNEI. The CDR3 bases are TGTGCCAGCAGCCCAGGACAGCAGAACTATGGCTACACCTTC. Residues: CASSPGQQNYGYTF.

The CDR3 DNA reads as TGTGCCAGCATGGGACAAAGCTCCTACGAGCAGTACTTC. As protein: CASMGQSSYEQYF. V usage is TRBV27 and J usage is TRBJ2-7; possibly TRBD1 for D (6 bases). This CDR3 region has 13 residues. Between the trimmed V and J ends, which lost 7 bases and 0 bases, there was a span of 10 bases. Looked up from germline, CDR1 is MNHEY and CDR2 is SMNVEV (reference sequence).

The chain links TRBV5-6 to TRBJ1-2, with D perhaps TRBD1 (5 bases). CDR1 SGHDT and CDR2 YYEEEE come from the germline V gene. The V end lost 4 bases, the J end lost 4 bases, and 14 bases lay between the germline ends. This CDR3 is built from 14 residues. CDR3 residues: CASSPGRRGYGYTF. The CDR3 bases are TGTGCCAGCAGCCCGGGTAGGAGGGGCTATGGCTACACCTTC.

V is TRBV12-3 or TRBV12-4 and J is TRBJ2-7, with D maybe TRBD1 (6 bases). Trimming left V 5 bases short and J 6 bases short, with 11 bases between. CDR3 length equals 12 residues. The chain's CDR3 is CASSEQGLEQYF. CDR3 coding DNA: TGTGCCAGCAGTGAACAGGGTCTCGAGCAGTACTTC.

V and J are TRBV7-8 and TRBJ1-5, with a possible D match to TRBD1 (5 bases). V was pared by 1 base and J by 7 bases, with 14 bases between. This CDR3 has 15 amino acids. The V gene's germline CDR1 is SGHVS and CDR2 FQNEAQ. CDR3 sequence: CASSLDRSSGQPQHF. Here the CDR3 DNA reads TGTGCCAGCAGCTTAGACAGGTCTTCAGGACAGCCCCAGCATTTT.

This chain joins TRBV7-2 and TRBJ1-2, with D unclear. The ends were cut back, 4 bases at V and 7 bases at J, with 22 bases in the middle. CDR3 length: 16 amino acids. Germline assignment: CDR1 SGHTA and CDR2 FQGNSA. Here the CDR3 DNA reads TGTGCCAGCAGCTCTTCGCCGGGAGGAGGGTGGAGTGGCTACACCTTC. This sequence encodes CASSSSPGGGWSGYTF.

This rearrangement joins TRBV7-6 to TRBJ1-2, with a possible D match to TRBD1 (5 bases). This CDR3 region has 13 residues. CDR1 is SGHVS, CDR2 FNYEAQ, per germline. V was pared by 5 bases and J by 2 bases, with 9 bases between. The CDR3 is CASSPQGNYGYTF. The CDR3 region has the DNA TGTGCCAGCAGCCCGCAGGGAAACTATGGCTACACCTTC.

The CDR3 DNA reads as TGTGCCAGCTCAACCCGCACAGAGGGGGTCTATGGCTACACCTTC. This gives the protein CASSTRTEGVYGYTF. The rearrangement joins TRBV18 to TRBJ1-2; possibly TRBD1 for D (6 bases). The V gene's germline CDR1 is KGHSH and CDR2 LQKENI. The V gene lost 5 bases and the J gene lost 4 bases, with 17 bases spanning the gap. The CDR3 length is 15 residues. The whole variable domain, remainder taken from reference TRBV18 and TRBJ1-2, is NAGVMQNPRHLVRRRGQEARLRCSPMKGHSHVYWYRQLPEEGLKFMVYLQKENIIDESGMPKERFSAEFPKEGPSILRIQQVVRGDSAAYFCASSTRTEGVYGYTFGSGTRLTVV.

CDR3 protein: CASSLVAGTNTGELFF. The DNA of the CDR3 is TGTGCCAGCAGCTTAGTTGCGGGGACTAACACCGGGGAGCTGTTTTTT. The chain recombines TRBV13 with TRBJ2-2; TRBD2 is a possible D gene (6 bases). V lost 1 base and J 2 bases, leaving 11 bases between the germline ends. The germline gives CDR1 PRHDT, CDR2 FYEKMQ (reference sequence). The CDR3 has 16 residues.